One TCR beta chain is described in this entry. Its antigen is as yet unknown. The data derive from a study of cytomegalovirus exposure and HLA in healthy donors. Study-wide findings and caveats: According to a later analysis, TCR clusters from the first cohort tended to co-occur in the roughly 120 validation repertoires.

Sequenced by immunoSEQ multiplex PCR; TCRdb stores in-frame clones only, minus some. Of 120,000 or so clones in the sample, 90% to 96% are singletons; the top ten hold around 1.7%. Sample: PBMCs. The clonotype comes from a man aged 18 to 29 in good health and CMV-seronegative.

The CDR3 DNA follows: TGCGCCAGCAGCTCAACAGGGGGCGGAACAGATACGCAGTATTTT. This sequence encodes CASSSTGGGTDTQYF. The chain is built from TRBV5-1 and TRBJ2-3, with 9 bases identical to TRBD1. V was pared by 3 bases and J by 3 bases, with 5 bases of the junction left unmatched. Germline loops: CDR1 SGHRS, CDR2 YFSETQ. CDR3 length equals 15 residues.